This T cell receptor (beta chain) comes out of a study of Graves' ophthalmopathy and Graves' hyperthyroidism. There are 16 residues in the CDR3. V lost 3 bases and J lost 0; bases outside the gene matches: 3. Germline V gene lookup returns CDR1 KGHDR and CDR2 SFDVKD. Researchers took RNA transcripts and amplified TCR beta CDR3 regions from them. The first-round RT-PCR employed HTBI primers together with the Qiagen OneStep RT-PCR kit. A multiplex PCR was then performed as the second round. TCRdb reprocessed the multiplex PCR reads with MiXCR, giving one entry per CDR3 protein. Of 200,000 to 250,000 distinct CDR3 sequences detected, 20% to 25% appear once; the ten largest clones hold roughly 39%. This clonotype was seen more than once but under ten times.

Sample: peripheral blood. The TCR was taken from a woman aged 45-60 years with Graves' ophthalmopathy. This chain joins TRBV24-1 and TRBJ2-2; 7 bases fit TRBD1. CDR3 sequence (DNA): TGTGCCACCAGTGATACCACAGGGGCGAACACCGGGGAGCTGTTTTTT. It translates to CATSDTTGANTGELFF.